This entry concerns a single T cell receptor beta chain. The antigen is not known. Using immunoSEQ multiplex PCR, the repertoire was profiled, and TCRdb retains in-frame clones only, with some absent. This sample has approximately 180,000 clones, with about 87% found just once. This record belongs to a study of T cell responses to AZD1222 COVID-19 vaccine. Study conclusions and caveats: Nearly half of spike-specific TCRs reportedly target unmutated variant regions.

Germline assignment: CDR1 SGHNT and CDR2 YYREEE (reference sequence). This CDR3 comprises 14 residues. Trimming cost V 4 bases and J 5 bases; bases outside gene matches: 6. Source: peripheral blood, taken 28 days after the second dose of the MenACWY control vaccine. The clonotype originates from an adult who received the MenACWY meningococcal vaccine as a control. V usage is TRBV5-4 and J usage is TRBJ1-3; 7 bases are shared with TRBD1. CDR3 bases: TGTGCCAGCAGCCTCGACAGGGTGCGAAACACCATATATTTT. It specifies CASSLDRVRNTIYF.